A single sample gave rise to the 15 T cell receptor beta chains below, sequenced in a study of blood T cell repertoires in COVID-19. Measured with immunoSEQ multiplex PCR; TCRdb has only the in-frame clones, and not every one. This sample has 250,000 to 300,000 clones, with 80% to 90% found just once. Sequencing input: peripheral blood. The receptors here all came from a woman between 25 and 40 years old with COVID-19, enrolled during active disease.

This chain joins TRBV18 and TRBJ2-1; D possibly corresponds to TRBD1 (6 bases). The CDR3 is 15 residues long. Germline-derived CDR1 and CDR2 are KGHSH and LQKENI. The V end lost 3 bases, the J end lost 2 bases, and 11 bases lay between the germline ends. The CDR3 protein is CASSPAGATYNEQFF. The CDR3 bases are TGTGCCAGCTCACCGGCAGGGGCCACCTACAATGAGCAGTTCTTC.

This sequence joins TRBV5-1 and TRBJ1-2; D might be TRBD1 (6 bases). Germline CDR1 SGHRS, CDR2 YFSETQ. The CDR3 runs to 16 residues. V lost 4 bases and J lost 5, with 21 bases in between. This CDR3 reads CASSPTTGQFPYGYTF. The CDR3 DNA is TGCGCCAGCAGCCCGACTACCGGACAGTTCCCTTATGGCTACACCTTC. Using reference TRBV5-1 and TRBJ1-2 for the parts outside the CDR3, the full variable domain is KAGVTQTPRYLIKTRGQQVTLSCSPISGHRSVSWYQQTPGQGLQFLFEYFSETQRNKGNFPGRFSGRQFSNSRSEMNVSTLELGDSALYLCASSPTTGQFPYGYTFGSGTRLTVV.

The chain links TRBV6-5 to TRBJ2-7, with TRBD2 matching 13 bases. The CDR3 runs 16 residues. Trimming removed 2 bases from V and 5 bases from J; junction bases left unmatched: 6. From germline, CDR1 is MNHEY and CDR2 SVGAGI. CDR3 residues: CASSYLAGLAGDEQYF. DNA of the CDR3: TGTGCCAGCAGTTACCTCGCCGGACTAGCGGGGGACGAGCAGTACTTC.

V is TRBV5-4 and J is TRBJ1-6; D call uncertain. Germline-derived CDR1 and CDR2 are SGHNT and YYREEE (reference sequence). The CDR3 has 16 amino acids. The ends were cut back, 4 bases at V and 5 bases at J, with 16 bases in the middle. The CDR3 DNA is TGTGCCAGCAGCCCCCACTGGTCCACCGATAATTCACCCCTCCACTTT. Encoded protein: CASSPHWSTDNSPLHF.

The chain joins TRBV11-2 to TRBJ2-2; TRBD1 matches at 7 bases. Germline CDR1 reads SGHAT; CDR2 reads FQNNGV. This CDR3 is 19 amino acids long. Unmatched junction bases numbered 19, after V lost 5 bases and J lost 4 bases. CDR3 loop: CASSTYRGRSLPGTGELFF. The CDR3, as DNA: TGTGCCAGCAGCACCTACAGGGGCCGTTCCCTACCGGGCACCGGGGAGCTGTTTTTT.

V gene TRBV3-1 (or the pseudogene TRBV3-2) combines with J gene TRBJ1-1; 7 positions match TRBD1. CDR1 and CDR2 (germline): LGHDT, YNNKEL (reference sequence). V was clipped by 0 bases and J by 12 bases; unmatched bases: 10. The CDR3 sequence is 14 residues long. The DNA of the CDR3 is TGTGCCAGCAGCCAAGATCGTACAGGGGCTCACACTTTCTTT. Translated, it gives CASSQDRTGAHTFF.

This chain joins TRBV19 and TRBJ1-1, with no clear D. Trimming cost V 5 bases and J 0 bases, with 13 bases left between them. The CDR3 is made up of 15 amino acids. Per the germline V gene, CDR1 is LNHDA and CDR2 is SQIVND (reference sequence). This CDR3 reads CASSRNRELNTEAFF. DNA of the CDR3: TGTGCCAGTAGTCGGAATCGGGAGCTGAACACTGAAGCTTTCTTT.

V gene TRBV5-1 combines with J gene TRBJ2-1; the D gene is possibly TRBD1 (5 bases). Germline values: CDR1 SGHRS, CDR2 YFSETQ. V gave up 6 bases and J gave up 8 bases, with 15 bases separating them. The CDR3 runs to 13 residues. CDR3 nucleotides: TGCGCCAGCAAGCCCGCAGGGATGGATGAGCAGTTCTTC. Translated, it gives CASKPAGMDEQFF.

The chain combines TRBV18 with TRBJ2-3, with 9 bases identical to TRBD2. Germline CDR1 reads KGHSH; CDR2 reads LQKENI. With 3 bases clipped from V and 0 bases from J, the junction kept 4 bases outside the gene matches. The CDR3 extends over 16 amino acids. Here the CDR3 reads CASSPSSGASTDTQYF. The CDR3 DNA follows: TGTGCCAGCTCACCCTCTAGCGGGGCGAGCACAGATACGCAGTATTTT.

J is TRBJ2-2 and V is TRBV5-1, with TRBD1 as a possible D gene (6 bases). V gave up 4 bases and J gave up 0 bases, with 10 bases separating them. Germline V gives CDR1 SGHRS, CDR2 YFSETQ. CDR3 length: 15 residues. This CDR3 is CASSLRTANTGELFF. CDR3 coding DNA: TGCGCCAGCAGCCTTAGGACAGCGAACACCGGGGAGCTGTTTTTT.

CDR3: CASSTYRGQEGTDTQYF. DNA for the CDR3: TGTGCCAGTAGTACTTACAGGGGGCAAGAAGGCACAGATACGCAGTATTTT. V gene TRBV19 combines with J gene TRBJ2-3, with 9 positions matching TRBD1. Germline V CDR1 and CDR2: LNHDA, SQIVND (reference sequence). V was pared by 4 bases and J by 1 base, with 9 bases of the junction left unmatched. The CDR3 runs to 17 residues. The whole variable domain, filled in from reference TRBV19 and TRBJ2-3, reads DGGITQSPKYLFRKEGQNVTLSCEQNLNHDAMYWYRQDPGQGLRLIYYSQIVNDFQKGDIAEGYSVSREKKESFPLTVTSAQKNPTAFYLCASSTYRGQEGTDTQYFGPGTRLTVL.

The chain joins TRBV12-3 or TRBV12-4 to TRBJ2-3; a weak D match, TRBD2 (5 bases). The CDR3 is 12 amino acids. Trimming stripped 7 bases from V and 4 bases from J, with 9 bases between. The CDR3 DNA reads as TGTGCCAGCACCCAGGAGGCAGATACGCAGTATTTT. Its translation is CASTQEADTQYF.

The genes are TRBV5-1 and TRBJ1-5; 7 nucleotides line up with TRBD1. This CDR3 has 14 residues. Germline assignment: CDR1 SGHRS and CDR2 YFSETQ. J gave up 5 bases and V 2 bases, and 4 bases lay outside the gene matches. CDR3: CASSFTGDDQPQHF. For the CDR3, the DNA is TGCGCCAGCAGCTTCACAGGGGACGATCAGCCCCAGCATTTT. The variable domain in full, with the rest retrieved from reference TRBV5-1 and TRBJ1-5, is KAGVTQTPRYLIKTRGQQVTLSCSPISGHRSVSWYQQTPGQGLQFLFEYFSETQRNKGNFPGRFSGRQFSNSRSEMNVSTLELGDSALYLCASSFTGDDQPQHFGDGTRLSIL.

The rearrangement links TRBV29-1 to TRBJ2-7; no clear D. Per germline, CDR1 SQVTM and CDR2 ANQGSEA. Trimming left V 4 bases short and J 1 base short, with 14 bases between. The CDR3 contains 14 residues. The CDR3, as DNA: TGCAGCGTTGCCCTACCCGGGTATTCCTACGAGCAGTACTTC. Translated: CSVALPGYSYEQYF.

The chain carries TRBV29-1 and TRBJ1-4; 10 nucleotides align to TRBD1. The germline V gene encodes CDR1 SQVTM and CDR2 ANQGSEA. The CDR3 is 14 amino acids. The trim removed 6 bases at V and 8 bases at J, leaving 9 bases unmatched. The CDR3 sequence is CSVRGQGLVEKLFF. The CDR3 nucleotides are TGCAGCGTGCGGGGACAGGGGCTCGTGGAAAAACTGTTTTTT. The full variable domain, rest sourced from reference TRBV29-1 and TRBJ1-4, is SAVISQKPSRDICQRGTSLTIQCQVDSQVTMMFWYRQQPGQSLTLIATANQGSEATYESGFVIDKFPISRPNLTFSTLTVSNMSPEDSSIYLCSVRGQGLVEKLFFGSGTQLSVL.